This is a list of T cell receptor beta chains from one sample in a study of blood T cell repertoires in COVID-19. Sequenced by immunoSEQ multiplex PCR; TCRdb stores in-frame clones only, minus some. In the table there are 200,000 to 250,000 clones, 75% to 90% of which are singletons. Sequencing used PBMCs or T cells enriched from blood (not recorded which). The receptor source for this set is a young woman who had been exposed to COVID-19. Both conserved end residues are part of each CDR3. A D gene is named only where the DNA matches it firmly. Clone sizes are given selectively: once, few, many, or a class where the clone is expanded.

>once|TRBD1|TRBJ1-1|TRBV30
CAWSPQTGFYTEAFF
TGTGCCTGGAGTCCCCAGACAGGGTTTTACACTGAAGCTTTCTTT
>once|-|TRBJ2-5|TRBV4-1
CASSQDLGMGGKETQYF
TGCGCCAGCAGCCAAGATCTAGGAATGGGGGGTAAAGAGACCCAGTACTTC
>few|-|TRBJ1-2|TRBV1
CTSSLQHRAYGYTF
TGCACCAGCAGCCTTCAGCACAGGGCCTATGGCTACACCTTC
>-|TRBD1|TRBJ1-6|TRBV13
CASSFNQGAYSPLHF
TGTGCCAGCAGCTTCAATCAGGGGGCTTATTCACCCCTCCACTTT
>-|TRBD1|TRBJ1-5|TRBV28
CASSQRQGRNQPQHF
TGTGCCAGCAGTCAAAGACAGGGACGGAATCAGCCCCAGCATTTT
>-|-|TRBJ2-1|TRBV19
CASSIASGYNEQFF
TGTGCCAGTAGTATTGCGTCAGGGTACAATGAGCAGTTCTTC
>-|TRBD2|TRBJ2-1|TRBV27
CASSTWTSGRPSYNEQFF
TGTGCCAGCAGTACGTGGACTAGCGGGAGGCCCTCCTACAATGAGCAGTTCTTC
>-|TRBD1|TRBJ2-7|TRBV4-1
CASSRDRGIGTVGTEIYEQYF
TGCGCCAGCAGCCGAGATAGGGGAATCGGGACAGTCGGGACAGAAATTTACGAGCAGTACTTC
>-|-|TRBJ2-1|TRBV18
CASSPRQGRNNEQFF
TGTGCCAGCTCACCAAGGCAGGGAAGAAACAATGAGCAGTTCTTC
>-|-|TRBJ2-5|TRBV4-2
CASSPLTTGTQYF
TGTGCCAGCAGCCCGTTGACGACTGGGACCCAGTACTTC
>-|TRBD1|TRBJ2-3|TRBV14
CASSLLGSGQGRYTQYF
TGTGCCAGCAGCCTCTTAGGATCGGGACAGGGGCGTTATACGCAGTATTTT
>-|TRBD1|TRBJ1-5|TRBV28
CASSLLRGRRGNQPQHF
TGTGCCAGCAGTTTATTGAGGGGGCGGAGAGGCAATCAGCCCCAGCATTTT
>-|TRBD1|TRBJ1-1|TRBV29-1
CSGRTGMNTEAFF
TGCAGCGGCAGGACAGGGATGAACACTGAAGCTTTCTTT
>once|TRBD2|TRBJ2-1|TRBV24-1
CATSDASGTSYNEQFF
TGTGCCACCAGTGACGCTAGCGGGACTTCCTACAATGAGCAGTTCTTC
>-|-|TRBJ1-1|TRBV4-2
CASSQPERGRPEAFF
TGTGCCAGCAGCCAACCAGAAAGGGGAAGACCTGAAGCTTTCTTT
>-|-|TRBJ2-7|TRBV6-6
CASSYSRLATEQYF
TGTGCCAGCAGTTACTCGCGGCTAGCTACCGAGCAGTACTTC
>-|TRBD2|TRBJ2-1|TRBV4-1
CASSQERSGRASYNEQFF
TGCGCCAGCAGCCAAGAACGCAGCGGGAGGGCTTCATACAATGAGCAGTTCTTC
>-|TRBD2|TRBJ2-5|TRBV19
CASSTDRTSAQPWGTQYF
TGTGCCAGTAGTACCGACCGGACTAGCGCCCAACCTTGGGGGACCCAGTACTTC
>-|-|TRBJ2-5|TRBV20-1
CSASRDSAQETQYF
TGCAGTGCTAGTAGGGACTCTGCTCAAGAGACCCAGTACTTC
>-|TRBD2|TRBJ2-7|TRBV9
CASSVGLASYEQYF
TGTGCCAGCAGCGTTGGACTAGCATCCTACGAGCAGTACTTC
>-|-|TRBJ2-3|TRBV5-4
CASSSRGSTDTQYF
TGTGCCAGCAGCTCCCGGGGTAGCACAGATACGCAGTATTTT
>-|-|TRBJ2-1|TRBV7-2
CARKQWNEQFF
TGTGCCAGGAAACAGTGGAATGAGCAGTTCTTC
>-|TRBD2|TRBJ2-7|TRBV15
CATSRENPFEREGLDEQYF
TGTGCCACCAGCAGAGAGAATCCCTTCGAGAGGGAGGGCCTCGACGAGCAGTACTTC
>-|-|TRBJ2-2|TRBV3-1/TRBV3-2
CASSPTLQAGELFF
TGTGCCAGCAGTCCGACGCTCCAGGCCGGGGAGCTGTTTTTT
>-|-|TRBJ2-7|TRBV19
CASSISSATYEQYF
TGTGCCAGTAGTATATCTAGCGCAACCTACGAGCAGTACTTC
>once|TRBD1|TRBJ1-2|TRBV9
CASSVSGGAYGYTF
TGTGCCAGCAGCGTATCAGGGGGCGCCTATGGCTACACCTTC
>-|-|TRBJ1-1|TRBV11-1
CASSLERSTEAFF
TGTGCCAGCAGCTTAGAGAGGTCCACTGAAGCTTTCTTT
>-|-|TRBJ2-4|TRBV11-2
CASSLKLSVAKNIQYF
TGTGCCAGCAGCTTAAAGCTTTCCGTAGCCAAAAACATTCAGTACTTC
>-|TRBD1|TRBJ2-2|TRBV29-1
CSTGQGNTGELFF
TGCAGCACAGGACAGGGGAACACCGGGGAGCTGTTTTTT
>-|-|TRBJ1-4|TRBV5-5
CASSLASTNEKLFF
TGTGCCAGCAGCTTGGCCTCAACTAATGAAAAACTGTTTTTT
>-|TRBD2|TRBJ2-3|TRBV7-3
CASSLLAGGTDTQYF
TGTGCCAGCAGCTTATTAGCGGGAGGGACAGATACGCAGTATTTT
>-|TRBD2|TRBJ2-6|TRBV10-1
CASSASGSISGANVLTF
TGCGCCAGCAGTGCTAGCGGGTCCATCTCTGGGGCCAACGTCCTGACTTTC
>-|-|TRBJ2-7|TRBV4-1
CASSSTGNAYEQYF
TGCGCCAGCAGCTCGACAGGAAACGCCTACGAGCAGTACTTC
>-|TRBD2|TRBJ2-1|TRBV30
CAWSLGGLAGTSYNEQFF
TGTGCCTGGAGTTTAGGGGGACTAGCGGGAACCTCCTACAATGAGCAGTTCTTC
>once|-|TRBJ1-5|TRBV30
CAWSANEGGFSNQPQHF
TGTGCCTGGAGCGCTAACGAAGGGGGATTCAGCAATCAGCCCCAGCATTTT
>-|TRBD1|TRBJ1-6|TRBV5-4
CASSPGRQGRNSPLHF
TGTGCCAGCAGCCCCGGTCGACAGGGCAGAAATTCACCCCTCCACTTT
>-|-|TRBJ1-2|TRBV2
CASRTNRDGYTF
TGTGCCAGCAGGACTAACAGGGACGGCTACACCTTC
>-|-|TRBJ1-1|TRBV9
CASSVDGSEAFF
TGTGCCAGCAGCGTAGACGGGTCGGAAGCTTTCTTT
>-|-|TRBJ1-4|TRBV30
CAWSEGLNEKLFF
TGTGCCTGGAGTGAGGGGTTAAATGAAAAACTGTTTTTT
>-|-|TRBJ2-4|TRBV19
CASSIVVGRGNIQYF
TGTGCCAGTAGTATAGTAGTAGGACGGGGAAACATTCAGTACTTC